These 30 T cell receptor beta chains were sequenced from one sample in a study of blood T cell repertoires in COVID-19. TCRdb keeps only in-frame clones here, not all; method: immunoSEQ multiplex PCR. The data contain over 100,000 clones, less than 85% of them seen just once; the ten biggest clones take up 4% to 5.5%. The specimen sequenced was peripheral blood. All receptors derive from a human donor in a cohort sampled during active or convalescent COVID-19.

The chain carries TRBV5-5 and TRBJ1-3; TRBD1 agrees at 10 bases. Looked up from germline, CDR1 is SGHKS and CDR2 is YYEKEE (reference sequence). Unmatched junction bases numbered 15, after V lost 3 bases and J lost 9 bases. This CDR3 spans 17 amino acids. The CDR3 reads CASSSTDRGLFRSTIYF. Written as DNA, the CDR3 is TGTGCCAGCAGCTCCACAGACAGGGGGCTCTTCCGAAGCACCATATATTTT.

CDR3 DNA sequence: TGTGCCAGCAGCCTACAGGGGACGACTAATGAAAAACTGTTTTTT. Translated, it gives CASSLQGTTNEKLFF. The chain joins TRBV3-1 (or the pseudogene TRBV3-2) to TRBJ1-4; 7 positions match TRBD1. This CDR3 has 15 amino acids. CDR1 and CDR2 (germline): LGHDT, YNNKEL (reference sequence). The trim removed 4 bases at V and 2 bases at J, leaving 4 bases unmatched.

The chain is built from TRBV16 and TRBJ1-2; 7 bases agree with TRBD1. V shed 4 bases and J 2 bases; nucleotides not matched to a gene: 13. The CDR3 runs 17 residues. The V gene's germline CDR1 is KGHSY and CDR2 FQNENV. This CDR3 is CASSLLSWDSLNYGYTF. The CDR3 bases are TGTGCCAGCAGCCTCCTGTCATGGGACAGCCTAAACTATGGCTACACCTTC.

The chain uses TRBV7-2 and TRBJ2-4; D is perhaps TRBD2 (6 bases). There are 16 residues in the CDR3. V was trimmed by 5 bases and J by 6 bases, leaving 20 bases between them. Germline assignment: CDR1 SGHTA and CDR2 FQGNSA. The CDR3 nucleotides are TGTGCCAGCAGCCGCGGGGCAGGCCCCACGGGAAACATTCAGTACTTC. Encoded protein: CASSRGAGPTGNIQYF.

This clone occurred a few times. The chain combines TRBV12-3 or TRBV12-4 with TRBJ1-1, with TRBD1 identical over 8 bases. This CDR3 comprises 13 residues. Losses at the gene ends were 6 bases for V and 7 bases for J; bases not matched to a gene: 7. CDR3 coding DNA: TGTGCCAGCAGGGACAGGGCCGGAAATGAAGCTTTCTTT. The encoded protein is CASRDRAGNEAFF.

The chain carries TRBV19 and TRBJ2-1, with TRBD2 matching 11 bases. V shed 6 bases and J 3 bases; nucleotides not matched to a gene: 7. CDR3 length: 16 amino acids. The V gene's germline CDR1 is LNHDA and CDR2 SQIVND (reference sequence). The CDR3 nucleotides are TGTGCCAGTAGCAAACTGACTAGCGGGATCTACAATGAGCAGTTCTTC. Its translation: CASSKLTSGIYNEQFF.

This rearrangement joins TRBV6-5 to TRBJ1-1, with TRBD1 matching 7 bases. The length of the CDR3 is 13 residues. Trimming at V came to 6 bases and at J to 10 bases, leaving 11 bases not matched to a gene. In germline, CDR1 is MNHEY, CDR2 SVGAGI. The CDR3 reads CASSRDRQWRAFF. Here the CDR3 DNA reads TGTGCCAGCAGCCGGGACAGACAGTGGAGAGCTTTCTTT.

The chain links TRBV19 to TRBJ1-1; 8 nucleotides match TRBD1. In germline, CDR1 is LNHDA, CDR2 SQIVND (reference sequence). V lost 6 bases and J lost 5; bases outside the gene matches: 5. The length of the CDR3 is 13 residues. The CDR3 protein is CASSGQGGTEAFF. CDR3 coding DNA: TGTGCCAGTAGCGGACAGGGTGGGACTGAAGCTTTCTTT.

The chain links TRBV4-3 to TRBJ2-1; the match to TRBD2 covers 7 bases. CDR3 size: 16 residues. Trimming took 4 bases from V and 4 from J; bases not matched to a gene: 10. Germline loops: CDR1 LGHNA, CDR2 YSLEER. CDR3 nucleotides: TGCGCCAGCAGCCCAGAGCCGGCGGGAGCGTACAATGAGCAGTTCTTC. This encodes CASSPEPAGAYNEQFF.

The V call is TRBV7-2, the J call TRBJ2-1; D is unclear. Germline assignment: CDR1 SGHTA and CDR2 FQGNSA. The CDR3 is 15 amino acids. V lost 3 bases and J lost 4, with 13 bases in between. The CDR3 sequence is CASSFAAAPYNEQFF. DNA for the CDR3: TGTGCCAGCAGCTTCGCGGCAGCGCCTTACAATGAGCAGTTCTTC.

This clone was seen a few times. This chain links TRBV24-1 with TRBJ1-5; 7 bases are shared with TRBD1. V dropped 12 bases and J dropped 2; count of bases not matched to a gene: 6. The length of the CDR3 is 13 residues. Germline V gene data show CDR1 as KGHDR and CDR2 as SFDVKD. The CDR3 region is CAAGTVGNQPQHF. The CDR3 DNA sequence: TGTGCCGCAGGGACAGTGGGCAATCAGCCCCAGCATTTT.

The CDR3 DNA is TGTGCCACCAGTAAGGCGGGAGGGGCCTACGAGCAGTACTTC. This gives the protein CATSKAGGAYEQYF. The chain employs TRBV24-1 and TRBJ2-7, with 9 nucleotides matching TRBD2. This CDR3 region has 14 residues. V gave up 6 bases and J gave up 2 bases; unmatched junction bases: 4. Germline V gene lookup returns CDR1 KGHDR and CDR2 SFDVKD.

The chain carries TRBV6-2 or TRBV6-3 and TRBJ2-3; 8 nucleotides match TRBD2. The germline V gene encodes CDR1 MNHEY and CDR2 SVGEGT. The CDR3 spans 16 residues. The ends lost 0 bases at V and 4 bases at J; junction bases unmatched: 6. The CDR3 reads CASSYSGGRTSDTQYF. The CDR3 nucleotides are TGTGCCAGCAGTTACTCGGGCGGGAGGACCTCAGATACGCAGTATTTT.

The V and J genes are TRBV28 and TRBJ2-5; 8 nucleotides line up with TRBD1. This CDR3 contains 14 residues. Germline CDR1 MDHEN, CDR2 SYDVKM. Trimming removed 3 bases from V and 5 bases from J; junction bases left unmatched: 5. CDR3 region: CASSLWDRRETQYF. In DNA form, the CDR3 reads TGTGCCAGCAGTTTGTGGGACAGGAGGGAGACCCAGTACTTC.

This chain links TRBV6-2 or TRBV6-3 with TRBJ1-2; D not certain. The length of the CDR3 is 14 residues. Germline values: CDR1 MNHEY, CDR2 SVGEGT. V was clipped by 5 bases and J by 8 bases, with 18 bases between them. CDR3 region: CASSRHLESGGYTF. Written as DNA, the CDR3 is TGTGCCAGCAGTCGACATTTGGAGTCGGGAGGCTACACCTTC.

The J gene is TRBJ1-5, the V gene TRBV6-6; no clear D gene. The germline V gene encodes CDR1 MNHNY and CDR2 SVGAGI (reference sequence). The V gene lost 4 bases and the J gene lost 4 bases, with 17 bases spanning the gap. The CDR3 length is 16 residues. The CDR3 is CASSWIITQVNQPQHF. CDR3 nucleotide sequence: TGTGCCAGCAGTTGGATTATAACCCAGGTAAATCAGCCCCAGCATTTT.

The chain carries TRBV11-3 and TRBJ2-5, with 9 bases that match TRBD1. The germline CDR1 and CDR2 sequences are SGHNT and YENEEA. Trimming at V came to 5 bases and at J to 2 bases, leaving 3 bases not matched to a gene. The CDR3 is 14 amino acids. The CDR3 DNA sequence: TGTGCCAGCAGCCTAGGGACAGGGCAAGAGACCCAGTACTTC. This encodes CASSLGTGQETQYF.

The chain combines TRBV7-3 with TRBJ2-5; D may be TRBD2 (6 bases). Trimming removed 5 bases at V and 4 bases at J, with 17 bases between. Germline CDR1 and CDR2: SGHTA and FQGTGA. CDR3 length: 15 amino acids. CDR3 in amino acids: CASSPEPGRRETQYF. The CDR3 coding sequence is TGTGCCAGCAGCCCCGAACCGGGGAGGAGAGAGACCCAGTACTTC.

V and J are TRBV4-1 and TRBJ2-7, with D possibly matching TRBD1 (7 bases). Trimming took 1 base from V and 3 from J, leaving 16 bases between them. Germline V gene data show CDR1 as MGHRA and CDR2 as YSYEKL. The CDR3 totals 16 residues. CDR3 bases: TGCGCCAGCAGCCAAGCTTCAGGCAGGGGGGACTACGAGCAGTACTTC. Translating gives CASSQASGRGDYEQYF.

The chain employs TRBV15 and TRBJ1-5; TRBD1 might be the D (6 bases). V was pared by 9 bases and J by 6 bases, with 21 bases between. Germline V gene data show CDR1 as LNHNV and CDR2 as YYDKDF (reference sequence). The CDR3 covers 15 residues. The CDR3 DNA is TGTGCCACTAAGGAGGGCCGGGGGGCAGCTCAGCCCCAGCATTTT. It codes for CATKEGRGAAQPQHF.

This chain links TRBV9 with TRBJ1-3, with TRBD1 matching over 7 bases. This CDR3 has 15 residues. V gave up 4 bases and J gave up 3 bases; unmatched junction bases: 7. Germline V gives CDR1 SGDLS, CDR2 YYNGEE. This CDR3 is CASSQTTGSGNTIYF. In nucleotides, the CDR3 is TGTGCCAGCAGCCAAACGACAGGGAGTGGAAACACCATATATTTT.

The CDR3 reads CASSLPGLAVDTQYF. In nucleotides, the CDR3 is TGTGCCAGCAGCTTACCGGGACTAGCGGTAGATACGCAGTATTTT. This rearrangement joins TRBV5-6 to TRBJ2-3, with 11 nucleotides matching TRBD2. The CDR3 length is 15 residues. The ends lost 2 bases at V and 5 bases at J; junction bases unmatched: 4. Germline V CDR1 and CDR2: SGHDT, YYEEEE.

The table lists this clone with a count of one. The chain couples TRBV7-2 to TRBJ2-1; 12 nucleotides agree with TRBD2. This CDR3 is 15 amino acids long. Germline V gene sequence: CDR1 SGHTA, CDR2 FQGNSA. Trimming removed 2 bases from V and 10 bases from J; junction bases left unmatched: 6. The CDR3 spells CASSLPSGRASEQFF. For the CDR3, the DNA is TGTGCCAGCAGCTTACCTAGCGGGAGGGCCTCGGAGCAGTTCTTC. Full variable domain (missing parts from reference TRBV7-2 and TRBJ2-1): GAGVSQSPSNKVTEKGKDVELRCDPISGHTALYWYRQSLGQGLEFLIYFQGNSAPDKSGLPSDRFSAERTGGSVSTLTIQRTQQEDSAVYLCASSLPSGRASEQFFGPGTRLTVL.

A few counts support this clone. The chain combines TRBV30 with TRBJ2-2; perhaps TRBD1 as D (5 bases). Germline assignment: CDR1 GTSNPN and CDR2 SVGIG (reference sequence). CDR3 length equals 14 residues. V gave up 4 bases and J gave up 4 bases, with 13 bases separating them. The CDR3, as DNA: TGTGCCTGGACAGGGTTTCTGGGCACCGGGGAGCTGTTTTTT. This codes for CAWTGFLGTGELFF.

The V and J genes are TRBV19 and TRBJ2-1, with TRBD2 identical over 9 bases. The CDR3 spans 15 residues. V shed 6 bases and J 4 bases; nucleotides not matched to a gene: 7. Germline CDR1 LNHDA, CDR2 SQIVND (reference sequence). The CDR3 here is CASRGLAGGYNEQFF. CDR3 bases: TGTGCCAGTAGGGGACTAGCCGGGGGTTACAATGAGCAGTTCTTC.

This chain links TRBV5-1 with TRBJ2-5; maybe TRBD2 (6 bases). The germline V and J ends were trimmed by 2 bases and 3 bases, with 14 bases remaining between them. Germline-derived CDR1 and CDR2 are SGHRS and YFSETQ. This CDR3 region has 15 residues. CDR3 region: CASSFSGVPEETQYF. The CDR3, as DNA: TGCGCCAGCAGCTTCTCGGGGGTTCCAGAAGAGACCCAGTACTTC.

Only a few counts were recorded for this clone. The J gene is TRBJ2-1, the V gene TRBV6-6; 13 bases match TRBD2. Germline-derived CDR1 and CDR2 are MNHNY and SVGAGI (reference sequence). Trimming took 2 bases from V and 7 from J; bases not matched to a gene: 5. This CDR3 comprises 16 residues. The CDR3 nucleotides are TGTGCCAGCAGTTACCCTAAGGGACTAGCGGGGAATGAGCAGTTCTTC. Translated, it gives CASSYPKGLAGNEQFF.

The chain links TRBV5-1 to TRBJ1-4; 7 bases are a match to TRBD1. Germline V CDR1 and CDR2: SGHRS, YFSETQ. The CDR3 contains 14 residues. J was trimmed by 5 bases and V by 4 bases; bases with no gene match: 5. CDR3 bases: TGCGCCAGCAGCCCCGGGACAGAGAATGAAAAACTGTTTTTT. Its translation is CASSPGTENEKLFF.

This clone appeared a single time. The rearrangement links TRBV19 to TRBJ1-2; 8 nucleotides align to TRBD1. The ends lost 8 bases at V and 3 bases at J; junction bases unmatched: 11. CDR3 size: 15 residues. Per germline, CDR1 LNHDA and CDR2 SQIVND (reference sequence). This chain's CDR3 is CASLSGQAYDYGYTF. The CDR3, as DNA: TGTGCCAGTCTATCGGGACAGGCTTATGACTATGGCTACACCTTC.

The chain recombines TRBV19 with TRBJ2-1; unclear D gene. There are 14 residues in the CDR3. Trimming cost V 6 bases and J 3 bases, with 12 bases left between them. CDR1 is LNHDA, CDR2 SQIVND, per germline (reference sequence). Written as DNA, the CDR3 is TGTGCCAGTAGAGACGTACAGAGCTACAATGAGCAGTTCTTC. This gives the protein CASRDVQSYNEQFF. Combining the CDR3 with reference TRBV19 and TRBJ2-1 gives the whole variable domain DGGITQSPKYLFRKEGQNVTLSCEQNLNHDAMYWYRQDPGQGLRLIYYSQIVNDFQKGDIAEGYSVSREKKESFPLTVTSAQKNPTAFYLCASRDVQSYNEQFFGPGTRLTVL.